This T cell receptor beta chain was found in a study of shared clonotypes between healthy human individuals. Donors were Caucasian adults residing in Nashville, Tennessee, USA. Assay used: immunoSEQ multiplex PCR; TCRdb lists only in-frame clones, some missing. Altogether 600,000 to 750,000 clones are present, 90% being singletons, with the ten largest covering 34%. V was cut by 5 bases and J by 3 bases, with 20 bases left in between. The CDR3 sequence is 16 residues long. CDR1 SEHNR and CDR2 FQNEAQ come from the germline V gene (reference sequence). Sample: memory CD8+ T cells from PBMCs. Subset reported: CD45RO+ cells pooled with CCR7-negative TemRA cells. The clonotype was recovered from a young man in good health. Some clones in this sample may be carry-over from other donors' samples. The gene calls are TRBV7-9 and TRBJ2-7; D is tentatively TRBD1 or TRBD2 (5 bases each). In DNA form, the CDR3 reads TGTGCCAGCAGCCCAAGAGAGGGTACAGGCCACTACGAGCAGTACTTC. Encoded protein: CASSPREGTGHYEQYF.